This TCR beta chain was documented in a study of T cells after yellow fever vaccination. For TCR, cDNA came from 5'RACE template switching, which added a universal primer site and UMIs. Each CDR3 protein is one row after TCRdb ran MiXCR on the 5' RACE reads. The data hold approximately 450,000 distinct CDR3 sequences, with around 20% observed a single time. The CDR3 covers 14 residues. The ends lost 8 bases at V and 1 base at J; junction bases unmatched: 5. This clonotype has only a few counts. J is TRBJ1-1 and V is TRBV12-3 or TRBV12-4; 9 bases fit TRBD1. The source is a man between 18 and 35 years old who received the YFV17D yellow fever vaccine. Sequencing was performed on PBMCs, taken before the yellow fever booster vaccination. CDR3 protein: CASWDRVWNTEAFF. The CDR3 region has the DNA TGTGCCAGCTGGGACAGGGTTTGGAACACTGAAGCTTTCTTT.